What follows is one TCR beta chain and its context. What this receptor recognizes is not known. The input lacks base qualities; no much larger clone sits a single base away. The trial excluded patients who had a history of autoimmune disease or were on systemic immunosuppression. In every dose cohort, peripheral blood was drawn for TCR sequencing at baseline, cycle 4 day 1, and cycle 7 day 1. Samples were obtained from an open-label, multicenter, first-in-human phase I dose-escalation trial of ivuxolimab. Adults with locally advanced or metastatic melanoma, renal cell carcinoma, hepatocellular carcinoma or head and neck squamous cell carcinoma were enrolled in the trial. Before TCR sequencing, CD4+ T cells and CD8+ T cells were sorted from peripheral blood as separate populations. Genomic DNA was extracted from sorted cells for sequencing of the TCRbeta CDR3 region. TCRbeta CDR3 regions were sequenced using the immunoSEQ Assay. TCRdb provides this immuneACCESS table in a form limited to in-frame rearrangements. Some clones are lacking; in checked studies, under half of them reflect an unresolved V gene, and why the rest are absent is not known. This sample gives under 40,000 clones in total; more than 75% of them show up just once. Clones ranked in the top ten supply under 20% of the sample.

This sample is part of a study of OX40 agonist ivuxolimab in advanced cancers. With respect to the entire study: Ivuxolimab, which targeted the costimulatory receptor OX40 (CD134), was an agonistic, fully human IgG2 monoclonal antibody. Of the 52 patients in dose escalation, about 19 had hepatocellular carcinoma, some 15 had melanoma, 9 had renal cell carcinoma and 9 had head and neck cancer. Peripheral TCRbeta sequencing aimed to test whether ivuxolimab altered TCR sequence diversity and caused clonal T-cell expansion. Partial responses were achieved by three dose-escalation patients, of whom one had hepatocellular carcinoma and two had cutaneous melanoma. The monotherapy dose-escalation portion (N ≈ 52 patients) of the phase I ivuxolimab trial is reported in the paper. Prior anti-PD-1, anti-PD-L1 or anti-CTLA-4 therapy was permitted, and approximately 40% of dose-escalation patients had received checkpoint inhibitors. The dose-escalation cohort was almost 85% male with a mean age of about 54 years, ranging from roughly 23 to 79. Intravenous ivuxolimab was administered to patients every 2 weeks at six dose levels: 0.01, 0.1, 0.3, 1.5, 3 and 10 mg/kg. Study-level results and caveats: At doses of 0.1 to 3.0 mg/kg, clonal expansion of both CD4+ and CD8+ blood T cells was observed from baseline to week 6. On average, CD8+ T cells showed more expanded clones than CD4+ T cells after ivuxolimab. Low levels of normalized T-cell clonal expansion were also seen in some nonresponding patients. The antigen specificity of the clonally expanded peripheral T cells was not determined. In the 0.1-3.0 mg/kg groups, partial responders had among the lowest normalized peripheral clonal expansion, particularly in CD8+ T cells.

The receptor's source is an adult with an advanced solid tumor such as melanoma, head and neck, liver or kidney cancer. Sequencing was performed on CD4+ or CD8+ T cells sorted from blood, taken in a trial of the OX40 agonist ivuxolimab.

CDR3 region: CASSISGGTEAFF. The nucleotide sequence is given as TGTGCCAGCAGCATTTCAGGGGGCACTGAAGCTTTCTTT. This chain joins TRBV5-6 to TRBJ1-1, with TRBD1 matching 7 junction bases. V is cut back by 4 bases and J by 4 bases, with 4 bases in the junction unmatched. The CDR3 runs 13 residues from the cysteine to the phenylalanine. CDR3 DNA only is kept here, 39 bases in frame from base 1. The germline V gene encodes CDR1 SGHDT and CDR2 YYEEEE.